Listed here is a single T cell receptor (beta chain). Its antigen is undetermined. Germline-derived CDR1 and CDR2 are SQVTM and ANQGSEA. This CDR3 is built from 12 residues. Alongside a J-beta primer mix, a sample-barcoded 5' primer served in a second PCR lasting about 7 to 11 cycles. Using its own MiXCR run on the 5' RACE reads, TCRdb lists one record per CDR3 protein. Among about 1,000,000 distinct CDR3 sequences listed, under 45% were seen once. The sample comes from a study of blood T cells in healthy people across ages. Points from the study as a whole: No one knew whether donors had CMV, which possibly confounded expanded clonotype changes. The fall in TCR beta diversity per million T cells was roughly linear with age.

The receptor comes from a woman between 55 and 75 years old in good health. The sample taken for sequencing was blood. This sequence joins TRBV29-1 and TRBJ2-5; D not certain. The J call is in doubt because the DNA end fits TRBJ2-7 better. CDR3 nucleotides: TGCAGCGTCCCTGGAACCTCGGGCGAGCAGTACTTC. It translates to CSVPGTSGEQYF.